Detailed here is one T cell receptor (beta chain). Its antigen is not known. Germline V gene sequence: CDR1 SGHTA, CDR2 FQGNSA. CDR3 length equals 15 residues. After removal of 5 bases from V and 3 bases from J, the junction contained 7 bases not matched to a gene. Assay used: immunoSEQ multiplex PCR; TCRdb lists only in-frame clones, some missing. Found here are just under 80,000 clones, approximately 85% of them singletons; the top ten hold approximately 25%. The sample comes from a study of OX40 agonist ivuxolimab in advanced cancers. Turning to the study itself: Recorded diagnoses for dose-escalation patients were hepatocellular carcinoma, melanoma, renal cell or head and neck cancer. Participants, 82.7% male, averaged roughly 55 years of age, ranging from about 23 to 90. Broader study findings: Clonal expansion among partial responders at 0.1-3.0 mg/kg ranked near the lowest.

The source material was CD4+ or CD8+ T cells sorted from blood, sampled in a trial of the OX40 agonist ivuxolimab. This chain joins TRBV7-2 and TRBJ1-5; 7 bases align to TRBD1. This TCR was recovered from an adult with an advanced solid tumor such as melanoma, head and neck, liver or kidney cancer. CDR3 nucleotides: TGTGCCAGCAGCCTGACGGGACAGCCCAATCAGCCCCAGCATTTT. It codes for CASSLTGQPNQPQHF.